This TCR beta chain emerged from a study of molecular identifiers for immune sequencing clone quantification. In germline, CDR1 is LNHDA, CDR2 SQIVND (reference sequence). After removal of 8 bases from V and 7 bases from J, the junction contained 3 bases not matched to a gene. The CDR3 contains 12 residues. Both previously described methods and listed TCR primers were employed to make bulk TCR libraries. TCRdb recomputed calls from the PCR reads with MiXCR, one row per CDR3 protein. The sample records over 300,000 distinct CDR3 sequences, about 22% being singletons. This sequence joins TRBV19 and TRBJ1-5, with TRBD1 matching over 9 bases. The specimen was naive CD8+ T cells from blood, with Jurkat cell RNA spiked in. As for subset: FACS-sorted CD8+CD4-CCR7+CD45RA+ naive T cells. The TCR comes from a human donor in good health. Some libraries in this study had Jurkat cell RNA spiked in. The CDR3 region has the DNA TGTGCCAGTGGACAGGGGAAGCAGCCCCAGCATTTT. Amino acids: CASGQGKQPQHF.